The 8 T cell receptor beta chains below were found in one sample sequenced in a study of identical twins. TCRdb reanalysed the 5' RACE reads using MiXCR and keeps one entry per CDR3 protein. The repertoire holds 1.5 million to 2 million distinct CDR3 sequences, with 25% to 35% as singletons. The sample consisted of cord blood. Receptor source: a newborn girl in good health.

V is TRBV5-1 and J is TRBJ2-1; 8 bases agree with TRBD2. V trimming: 1 base; J trimming: 2 bases; junction bases outside the gene matches: 8. This CDR3 is 17 amino acids long. Germline V gene data show CDR1 as SGHRS and CDR2 as YFSETQ. CDR3 sequence: CASSLISGSDPYNEQFF. The DNA for the CDR3 is TGCGCCAGCAGCTTGATCAGCGGGAGTGATCCCTACAATGAGCAGTTCTTC.

The chain has TRBV30 and TRBJ1-2; 8 positions match TRBD1. Looked up from germline, CDR1 is GTSNPN and CDR2 is SVGIG (reference sequence). J lost 1 base, V lost 5 bases, and 21 bases had no gene match. CDR3 size: 19 residues. CDR3 coding DNA: TGTGCCTGGCTAGGGAGCACCCGGAGCGAGGGACAGGTTAACTATGGCTACACCTTC. Protein: CAWLGSTRSEGQVNYGYTF.

The count of this clonotype is one. This chain connects TRBV20-1 to TRBJ2-4; unclear D gene. CDR1 is DFQATT, CDR2 SNEGSKA, per germline (reference sequence). V lost 2 bases to trimming and J lost 5 bases, with 4 bases between them. The CDR3 has 11 amino acids. The CDR3 loop is CSARSENIQYF. In nucleotides, the CDR3 is TGCAGTGCTAGATCGGAAAACATTCAGTACTTC.

The V call is TRBV20-1, the J call TRBJ1-5, with D maybe TRBD1 (5 bases). This CDR3 has 18 amino acids. V was clipped by 1 base and J by 2 bases, with 21 bases between them. CDR1 is DFQATT, CDR2 SNEGSKA, per germline (reference sequence). This CDR3 is CSARVPGNLPGRNQPQHF. The CDR3 DNA sequence: TGCAGTGCTAGAGTTCCCGGTAACCTCCCGGGGCGCAATCAGCCCCAGCATTTT.

This clonotype has just a few counts. The V gene is TRBV7-9, the J gene TRBJ2-5; TRBD2 is a possible D gene (5 bases). CDR3 length: 14 amino acids. V was shortened by 8 bases and J by 3 bases, with 16 bases between the two germline ends. Germline CDR1 reads SEHNR; CDR2 reads FQNEAQ (reference sequence). CDR3 nucleotides: TGTGCCAGCCTTCGGGGTTTTAGCGAAGAGACCCAGTACTTC. This codes for CASLRGFSEETQYF.

This clonotype was seen a handful of times. V usage is TRBV6-7 and J usage is TRBJ2-7; no clear D gene. TRBV6-7 is sorted into the ORF group, with uncertain function. V was trimmed by 0 bases and J by 4 bases, leaving 7 bases between them. This CDR3 spans 13 amino acids. This chain's CDR3 is CASSYSRWYEQYF. In nucleotides, the CDR3 is TGTGCCAGCAGTTACTCGAGGTGGTACGAGCAGTACTTC.

In its sample, this clonotype was seen a few times. The chain links TRBV10-3 to TRBJ2-7; TRBD2 matches 8 bases. The CDR3 contains 16 residues. CDR1 ENHRY and CDR2 SYGVKD come from the germline V gene. The J segment lost 7 bases and the V segment lost 3 bases, leaving 14 bases of the junction unmatched. This CDR3 reads CAISEREGTLYNEQYF. The CDR3 DNA reads TGTGCCATCAGTGAACGGGAGGGGACTTTGTACAATGAGCAGTACTTC.

The chain carries TRBV10-2 and TRBJ2-3; D possibly corresponds to TRBD2 (5 bases). V dropped 6 bases and J dropped 4 bases, with 17 bases sitting between them. The CDR3 consists of 15 residues. Germline V gene sequence: CDR1 WSHSY, CDR2 SAAADI. For the CDR3, the DNA is TGCGCCAGCAGAAGGCGGGTTCGGAGGTCAGATACGCAGTATTTT. Translation: CASRRRVRRSDTQYF.